The 5 T cell receptor beta chains reported below all come from one sample, sequenced in a study of T cells in Graves' hyperthyroidism and ophthalmopathy. Amplification targeted TCR beta CDR3 regions from RNA transcripts. When the TCR CDR3 underwent first-round RT-PCR, the HTBI primer set was used. Via MiXCR, TCRdb re-called the multiplex PCR reads, giving one row per CDR3 protein. The profile shows around 700,000 distinct CDR3 sequences, approximately 19% of them singletons. The sample consisted of blood. The receptor source for this set is a woman between 45 and 60 years old with Graves' hyperthyroidism that later progressed to Graves' ophthalmopathy.

The table lists this clonotype with many counts. The chain employs TRBV27 and TRBJ2-7, with D unclear. Germline V gene data show CDR1 as MNHEY and CDR2 as SMNVEV (reference sequence). V dropped 2 bases and J dropped 2 bases, with 7 bases sitting between them. This CDR3 contains 13 residues. CDR3 protein: CASSLRQPYEQYF. The CDR3 coding sequence is TGTGCCAGCAGTTTAAGACAACCCTACGAGCAGTACTTC.

This chain links TRBV5-1 with TRBJ2-5; perhaps TRBD1 as D (6 bases). Germline V CDR1 and CDR2: SGHRS, YFSETQ. Trimming took off 0 bases at V and 1 base at J, with 13 bases between the two ends. The CDR3 is 16 residues long. CDR3 sequence (DNA): TGCGCCAGCAGCTTGGGCGGACAGACCACCCAAGAGACCCAGTACTTC. Translated: CASSLGGQTTQETQYF.

This chain links TRBV7-9 with TRBJ1-1; 8 bases match TRBD1. J lost 3 bases, V lost 5 bases, and 8 bases had no gene match. This CDR3 comprises 15 residues. Germline V gene data show CDR1 as SEHNR and CDR2 as FQNEAQ (reference sequence). In DNA, the CDR3 is TGTGCCAGCAGCGCTAACAGGGGGAAGGACACTGAAGCTTTCTTT. Amino acid sequence: CASSANRGKDTEAFF.

The chain has TRBV5-4 and TRBJ1-6, with unresolved D. Germline CDR1 is SGHNT and CDR2 is YYREEE (reference sequence). The ends were cut back, 0 bases at V and 7 bases at J, with 11 bases in the middle. CDR3 length equals 15 residues. The CDR3 nucleotides read TGTGCCAGCAGCTTGGTGCCGCGAGGGAATTCACCCCTCCACTTT. This encodes CASSLVPRGNSPLHF.

This clonotype was seen at least ten times. The chain joins TRBV18 to TRBJ1-5; TRBD1 might be the D (6 bases). This CDR3 region has 16 residues. Looked up from germline, CDR1 is KGHSH and CDR2 is LQKENI. V was clipped by 4 bases and J by 3 bases, with 16 bases between them. As DNA, the CDR3 is TGTGCCAGCTCACGAGGACAGCCACTTGACAATCAGCCCCAGCATTTT. This codes for CASSRGQPLDNQPQHF.